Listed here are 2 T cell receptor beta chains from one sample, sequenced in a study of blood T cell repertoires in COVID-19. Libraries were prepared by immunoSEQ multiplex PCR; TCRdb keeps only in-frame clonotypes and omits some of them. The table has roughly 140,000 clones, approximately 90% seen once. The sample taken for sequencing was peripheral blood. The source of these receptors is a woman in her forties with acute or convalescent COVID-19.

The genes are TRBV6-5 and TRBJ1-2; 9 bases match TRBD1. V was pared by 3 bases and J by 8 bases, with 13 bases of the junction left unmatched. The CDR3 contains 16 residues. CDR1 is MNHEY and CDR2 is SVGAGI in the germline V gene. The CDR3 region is CASSYFGQGFPYGYTF. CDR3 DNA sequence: TGTGCCAGCAGTTATTTTGGACAGGGGTTTCCTTACGGCTACACCTTC.

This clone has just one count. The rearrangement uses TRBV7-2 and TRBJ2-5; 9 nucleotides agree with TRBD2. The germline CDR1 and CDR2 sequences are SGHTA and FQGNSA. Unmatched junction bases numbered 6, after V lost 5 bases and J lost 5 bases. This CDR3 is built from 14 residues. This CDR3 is CASSGWTSVETQYF. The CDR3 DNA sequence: TGTGCCAGCAGCGGGTGGACTAGCGTGGAGACCCAGTACTTC.